Each of the 16 T cell receptor beta chains below was sequenced from the same sample in a study of cytomegalovirus exposure and HLA in healthy donors. PCR employed 60 Vbeta and 13 Jbeta primers. Clones were sequenced by immunoSEQ multiplex PCR, and TCRdb holds only the in-frame ones, with some missing. Here the sample spans some 160,000 clones, 77% being singletons. Material: PBMCs. Receptors originate from a young woman in good health and CMV-seronegative.

This chain uses TRBV6-5 with TRBJ1-4, with D maybe TRBD1 (5 bases). The V end was cut by 2 bases, the J end by 10 bases, with 17 bases between. The germline gives CDR1 MNHEY, CDR2 SVGAGI. The CDR3 loop spans 15 amino acids. CDR3: CASSYTQDNLGKLFF. The CDR3 bases are TGTGCCAGCAGTTACACTCAGGACAATCTTGGAAAACTGTTTTTT.

The genes are TRBV7-8 and TRBJ1-5; D uncertain. The germline V gene has CDR1 SGHVS and CDR2 FQNEAQ. Trimming took 1 base from V and 5 from J, leaving 9 bases between them. The CDR3 runs 14 residues. The CDR3 DNA is TGTGCCAGCAGCTTAGAAAGAGGCGATCAGCCCCAGCATTTT. This sequence encodes CASSLERGDQPQHF.

The chain carries TRBV30 and TRBJ2-3; TRBD2 agrees at 8 bases. Germline CDR1 GTSNPN, CDR2 SVGIG (reference sequence). CDR3 size: 11 residues. With 2 bases clipped from V and 11 bases from J, the junction kept 3 bases outside the gene matches. Here the CDR3 reads CAWSMAGGQYF. The CDR3 DNA reads TGTGCCTGGAGTATGGCGGGGGGGCAGTATTTT.

This chain uses TRBV18 with TRBJ1-1; D may be TRBD1 (5 bases). Trimming stripped 2 bases from V and 0 bases from J, with 10 bases between. CDR1 KGHSH and CDR2 LQKENI come from the germline V gene. The CDR3 has 15 residues. CDR3 nucleotide sequence: TGTGCCAGCTCACCAATAGGACATATGAACACTGAAGCTTTCTTT. It specifies CASSPIGHMNTEAFF.

This CDR3 is CASSPAGGQETQYF. The DNA for the CDR3 is TGTGCCAGCAGCCCTGCAGGGGGACAAGAGACCCAGTACTTC. The gene calls are TRBV7-9 and TRBJ2-5, with TRBD1 identical over 7 bases. The length of the CDR3 is 14 residues. The germline V gene has CDR1 SEHNR and CDR2 FQNEAQ (reference sequence). V lost 5 bases and J lost 2; bases outside the gene matches: 5.

Here the CDR3 DNA reads TGTGCCAGCAGCTTAGGCCAGGGGGGCCTTAGAAGTAACTATGGCTACACCTTC. Its protein product is CASSLGQGGLRSNYGYTF. The chain employs TRBV13 and TRBJ1-2; TRBD1 matches at 7 bases. This CDR3 spans 18 amino acids. Germline V gene data show CDR1 as PRHDT and CDR2 as FYEKMQ (reference sequence). The V segment lost 0 bases and the J segment 1 base; nucleotides outside the gene matches: 11.

The chain is built from TRBV5-5 and TRBJ1-6; D gene ambiguous. V was trimmed by 4 bases and J by 0 bases, leaving 20 bases between them. Looked up from germline, CDR1 is SGHKS and CDR2 is YYEKEE (reference sequence). CDR3 length: 19 residues. CDR3 nucleotide sequence: TGTGCCAGCAGCACCGACGACCATGCCCGGAGCTCCTATAATTCACCCCTCCACTTT. Amino acid sequence: CASSTDDHARSSYNSPLHF.

V usage is TRBV4-1 and J usage is TRBJ1-2; 8 bases agree with TRBD1. The ends lost 7 bases at V and 6 bases at J; junction bases unmatched: 10. Germline assignment: CDR1 MGHRA and CDR2 YSYEKL. The CDR3 spans 14 residues. The DNA for the CDR3 is TGCGCCAGCACAACAGGGGGTAGAAAAAATGGCTACACCTTC. Amino acids: CASTTGGRKNGYTF.

The chain has TRBV28 and TRBJ1-5; no firm D call. The germline V gene encodes CDR1 MDHEN and CDR2 SYDVKM. With 4 bases removed from V and 3 bases from J, the gap between germline ends came to 16 bases. The CDR3 runs to 16 residues. The CDR3 DNA sequence: TGTGCCAGCAGTTCCCCCCTTCAGGAAACCAATCAGCCCCAGCATTTT. Translated, it gives CASSSPLQETNQPQHF.

This chain joins TRBV7-3 and TRBJ1-1, with D unresolved. V was cut by 5 bases and J by 0 bases, with 19 bases left in between. This CDR3 region has 17 residues. CDR1 and CDR2 (germline): SGHTA, FQGTGA. CDR3 sequence reads: CASSPLGGIFMNTEAFF. CDR3 sequence (DNA): TGTGCCAGCAGCCCTTTGGGCGGGATTTTCATGAACACTGAAGCTTTCTTT.

The chain carries TRBV19 and TRBJ1-1; tentatively, D is TRBD1 (6 bases). V was trimmed by 7 bases and J by 0 bases, leaving 12 bases between them. The CDR3 is 14 amino acids. Per germline, CDR1 LNHDA and CDR2 SQIVND (reference sequence). The CDR3 sequence: CASTRGGLNTEAFF. In DNA form, the CDR3 reads TGTGCCAGTACCAGGGGCGGACTGAACACTGAAGCTTTCTTT.

J is TRBJ1-2 and V is TRBV19; D gene unclear. This CDR3 has 14 residues. Trimming stripped 0 bases from V and 6 bases from J, with 11 bases between. Germline-derived CDR1 and CDR2 are LNHDA and SQIVND (reference sequence). This chain's CDR3 is CASSIESRGNGYTF. The CDR3 nucleotides read TGTGCCAGTAGTATAGAGAGTCGAGGGAATGGCTACACCTTC.

The genes are TRBV6-5 and TRBJ2-7; 9 bases map to TRBD1. The J segment lost 5 bases and the V segment lost 0 bases, leaving 8 bases of the junction unmatched. This CDR3 has 16 residues. From germline, CDR1 is MNHEY and CDR2 SVGAGI. The CDR3 region has the DNA TGTGCCAGCAGTTACTCGTTCGGGACAGGGAAAAACGAGCAGTACTTC. Translated: CASSYSFGTGKNEQYF.

The J gene is TRBJ1-2, the V gene TRBV2; D is perhaps TRBD1 (5 bases). Germline V CDR1 and CDR2: SNHLY, FYNNEI. Trimming took 8 bases from V and 2 from J, leaving 15 bases between them. The CDR3 runs to 14 residues. As DNA, the CDR3 is TGTGCCAGCCTGGGGGGACTGCTCAACTATGGCTACACCTTC. Encoded protein: CASLGGLLNYGYTF.

This sequence joins TRBV11-3 and TRBJ2-1; 13 nucleotides align to TRBD2. Germline values: CDR1 SGHNT, CDR2 YENEEA. The CDR3 length is 15 residues. V was clipped by 5 bases and J by 10 bases; unmatched bases: 8. The DNA for the CDR3 is TGTGCCAGCAGCCCCCGGGGGGGACTAGCGGGGGAGCAGTTCTTC. Encoded protein: CASSPRGGLAGEQFF.

The genes are TRBV18 and TRBJ2-4, with TRBD2 as a possible D gene (5 bases). This CDR3 spans 15 amino acids. Germline loops: CDR1 KGHSH, CDR2 LQKENI. V was cut by 3 bases and J by 1 base, with 10 bases left in between. The CDR3 loop is CASSPEGSAKNIQYF. The CDR3 DNA follows: TGTGCCAGCTCACCCGAGGGATCTGCCAAAAACATTCAGTACTTC.